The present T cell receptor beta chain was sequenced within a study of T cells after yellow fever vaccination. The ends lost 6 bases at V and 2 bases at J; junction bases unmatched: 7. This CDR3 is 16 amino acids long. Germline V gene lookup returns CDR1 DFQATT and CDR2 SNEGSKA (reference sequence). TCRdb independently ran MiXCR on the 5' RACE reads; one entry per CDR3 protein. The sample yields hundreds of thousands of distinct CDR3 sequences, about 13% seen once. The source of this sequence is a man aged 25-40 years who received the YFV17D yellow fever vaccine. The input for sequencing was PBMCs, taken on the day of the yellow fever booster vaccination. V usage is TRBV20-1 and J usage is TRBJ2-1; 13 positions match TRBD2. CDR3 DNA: TGCAGTGCAATCGGGGGGACTAGCGGGACCTACAATGAGCAGTTCTTC. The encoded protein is CSAIGGTSGTYNEQFF.